Listed below are T cell receptor beta chains from one sample, sequenced in a study of blood T cell repertoires in COVID-19. Libraries were prepared by immunoSEQ multiplex PCR; TCRdb keeps only in-frame clonotypes and omits some of them. The sample comprises under 350,000 clones, approximately 89% of which are singletons, and 1.9% rests with the top ten. Sequencing input: PBMCs or T cells enriched from blood (not recorded which). These receptors all come from a woman aged 60-70 years who had recovered from COVID-19. Both conserved end residues are part of each CDR3. Each record gives: clone size, J gene, V gene, D gene, CDR3 DNA, CDR3 protein. The D gene is left open where the match is weak. The size of a clone is reported for some rows only, either as once, few or many, or as a class for expanded clones.

NA TRBJ2-3 TRBV9 TRBD2 TGTGCCAGCAGCGTAGAGGGGAGGGCCATAGATACGCAGTATTTT CASSVEGRAIDTQYF
NA TRBJ1-2 TRBV10-2 TRBD1 TGCGCCAGCATGACACAGGGGGCTAACGGCTACACCTTC CASMTQGANGYTF
NA TRBJ1-6 TRBV5-1 NA TGCGCCAGCAGGCCGGGACTCCCGCGATCCCCCCTCCACTTT CASRPGLPRSPLHF
NA TRBJ1-6 TRBV4-1 NA TGCGCCAGCAGCGAACAGGGAGTTTATAATTCACCCCTCCACTTT CASSEQGVYNSPLHF
NA TRBJ2-3 TRBV24-1 NA TGTGCCACCAGTGATTTGTTCGGGGATACGCAGTATTTT CATSDLFGDTQYF
NA TRBJ1-1 TRBV12-3/TRBV12-4 NA TGTGCCAGCAGTAAACAGGTGAACACTGAAGCTTTCTTT CASSKQVNTEAFF
NA TRBJ1-2 TRBV6-5 NA TGTGCCAGCAGTTACTCGTACGGGTATGGCTACACCTTC CASSYSYGYGYTF
NA TRBJ2-5 TRBV5-8 TRBD1 TGTGCCAGCAGCTGGGACAGGGTGGAGACCCAGTACTTC CASSWDRVETQYF
NA TRBJ2-7 TRBV3-1/TRBV3-2 TRBD1 TGTGCCAGCAGGTCCGGGACAGGGGGCCCCTACGAGCAGTACTTC CASRSGTGGPYEQYF
NA TRBJ1-6 TRBV28 TRBD1 TGTGCCAGCAGGCCGGACAGGGAGGACTCACCCCTCCACTTT CASRPDREDSPLHF
NA TRBJ1-5 TRBV27 NA TGTGCCAGCACCGCCAACAGGGATAGCAATCAGCCCCAGCATTTT CASTANRDSNQPQHF
NA TRBJ2-5 TRBV11-2 NA TGTGCCAGCAGCTTTATTGTCGGGAGCAGCACCCAGTACTTC CASSFIVGSSTQYF
NA TRBJ2-5 TRBV6-5 TRBD2 TGTGCCAGCAGCCCCCGACTAGCTTTCCAAGAGACCCAGTACTTC CASSPRLAFQETQYF
few TRBJ1-5 TRBV28 NA TGTGCCAGCAGTTTGATACAGGATTCTCAGCCCCAGCATTTT CASSLIQDSQPQHF
NA TRBJ2-5 TRBV2 NA TGTGCCAGCAGCGGCGGGACCCACGGGGACCAGTACTTC CASSGGTHGDQYF
NA TRBJ1-4 TRBV20-1 NA TGCAGTGCTAGTTTGGGGGGTGAAAAACTGTTTTTT CSASLGGEKLFF
NA TRBJ1-5 TRBV4-1 TRBD1 TGCGCCAGCAGCCTGGGGACAGGCGGTCAGCCCCAGCATTTT CASSLGTGGQPQHF
NA TRBJ1-1 TRBV6-5 TRBD1 TGTGCCAGCAGTTACTGGACAGGGGGTGAAGCTTTCTTT CASSYWTGGEAFF
NA TRBJ2-2 TRBV5-5 TRBD1 TGTGCCAGCAGCTTGGGGACAGGATCCGCCGGGGAGCTGTTTTTT CASSLGTGSAGELFF
few TRBJ2-7 TRBV6-6 TRBD2 TGTGCCAGCAGTTACTCGAATACCGGGACTAACTACGAGCAGTACTTC CASSYSNTGTNYEQYF
NA TRBJ2-2 TRBV7-7 TRBD1 TGTGCTAGCAGCCAGCGGACAGGGCCCGCCGGGGAGCTGTTTTTT CASSQRTGPAGELFF
NA TRBJ2-3 TRBV30 TRBD2 TGTGCCTGGAGTGGTATAGCGGGAGGGTTAGATACGCAGTATTTT CAWSGIAGGLDTQYF
once TRBJ2-7 TRBV29-1 TRBD1 TGCAGCGTTGTAAGAGGACAGGGGGGCTACGAGCAGTACTTC CSVVRGQGGYEQYF
NA TRBJ1-2 TRBV3-1/TRBV3-2 NA TGTGCCAGCAGCCTAAACAATATACAGGTTAACTATGGCTACACCTTC CASSLNNIQVNYGYTF
NA TRBJ2-3 TRBV7-3 NA TGTGCCAGCAGCTTAACCGTTGTGGGGCGCGGCACAGATACGCAGTATTTT CASSLTVVGRGTDTQYF
NA TRBJ1-5 TRBV28 TRBD1 TGTGCCAGCAGTTCCCCGGACAGGGGCAATCAGCCCCAGCATTTT CASSSPDRGNQPQHF
NA TRBJ1-6 TRBV3-1/TRBV3-2 TRBD1 TGTGCCAGCAGCCACGGGACAGCCAACCTTTACTCGGATAATTCACCCCTCCACTTT CASSHGTANLYSDNSPLHF
NA TRBJ1-3 TRBV6-5 NA TGTGCCAGCAGTTACTCACAGCCACCCTCTGGAAACACCATATATTTT CASSYSQPPSGNTIYF
NA TRBJ2-1 TRBV3-1/TRBV3-2 NA TGTGCCAGCAGGTCCTGGCGGGGGCCCTACACAGGGCAGTTCTTC CASRSWRGPYTGQFF
NA TRBJ1-6 TRBV3-1/TRBV3-2 TRBD1 TGTGCCAGCAGCCAAGATCGATGGAGACAGGGGCATAATTCACCCCTCCACTTT CASSQDRWRQGHNSPLHF
NA TRBJ2-5 TRBV4-1 TRBD2 TGCGCCAGCAGCCAGGGTCTAGCGGGAGATGAGACCCAGTACTTC CASSQGLAGDETQYF
few TRBJ2-3 TRBV3-1/TRBV3-2 NA TGTGCCAGCGGGGCAGGCACAGATACGCAGTATTTT CASGAGTDTQYF
once TRBJ1-5 TRBV6-5 NA TGTGCCAGCAGTTACAGCAGGGGTGGTCAGCCCCAGCATTTT CASSYSRGGQPQHF
NA TRBJ1-3 TRBV28 NA TGTGCCAGCTCAATTTTTCTCGCCGGGAACACCATATATTTT CASSIFLAGNTIYF
NA TRBJ1-5 TRBV6-5 NA TGTGCCAGCAGTTACTCGCGAGGCACAGGGATCCCCCAGCATTTT CASSYSRGTGIPQHF
NA TRBJ2-7 TRBV12-3/TRBV12-4 NA TGTGCCAGCAGAACACAGGGTAGCTACGAGCAGTACTTC CASRTQGSYEQYF
NA TRBJ2-3 TRBV4-1 NA TGCGCCAGCAGCCCGCAGGGAACAGATACGCAGTATTTT CASSPQGTDTQYF
NA TRBJ1-2 TRBV14 TRBD1 TGTGCCAGCAGCCAGAAACAGGGGAGCTATGGCTACACCTTC CASSQKQGSYGYTF
NA TRBJ2-1 TRBV7-9 TRBD2 TGTGCCAGCAGCTTCGCGGCGGGAGTATTGAACAATGAGCAGTTCTTC CASSFAAGVLNNEQFF
once TRBJ1-1 TRBV30 NA TGTGCCTGGATGGAGACCCCTATGAACACTGAAGCTTTCTTT CAWMETPMNTEAFF
NA TRBJ2-7 TRBV28 NA TGTGCCAGCGAGAGTACTTCGAGCTCCTACGAGCAGTACTTC CASESTSSSYEQYF
NA TRBJ1-5 TRBV18 NA TGTGCCAGCTCACTTGGACAGTCTAGCAATCAGCCCCAGCATTTT CASSLGQSSNQPQHF
NA TRBJ1-4 TRBV10-3 NA TGTGCCATCAGTGGGACAGAGAATGAAAAACTGTTTTTT CAISGTENEKLFF
NA TRBJ2-7 TRBV28 TRBD2 TGTGCCAGCAGCACTCTAGCGGGGGAAACCTACGAGCAGTACTTC CASSTLAGETYEQYF
NA TRBJ1-5 TRBV6-5 TRBD1 TGTGCCAGCGGGACAGGGGGTCGGGGCAATCAGCCCCAGCATTTT CASGTGGRGNQPQHF
NA TRBJ1-4 TRBV9 NA TGTGCCAGCAGCGTAGCTACCGGCAGGGTTAGGGAAAAACTGTTTTTT CASSVATGRVREKLFF
NA TRBJ2-3 TRBV24-1 NA TGTGCCACCAGTGACGGCGGAACTAGCACAGATACGCAGTATTTT CATSDGGTSTDTQYF
NA TRBJ2-2 TRBV9 NA TGTGCCAGCACCCTAGGGGTAGTAGGGAATACCGGGGAGCTGTTTTTT CASTLGVVGNTGELFF
few TRBJ2-2 TRBV5-6 TRBD1 TGTGCCAGCAGCCCCGGGACAGCCGGGGAGCTGTTTTTT CASSPGTAGELFF
NA TRBJ2-7 TRBV24-1 NA TGTGCCACCAGTGATCCGGGACAATCCTACGAGCAGTACTTC CATSDPGQSYEQYF
once TRBJ2-7 TRBV28 TRBD1 TGTGCCAGCACGAGACAGGGGGCGCCCCGGGAGCAGTACTTC CASTRQGAPREQYF
once TRBJ1-2 TRBV5-1 TRBD1 TGCGCCAGCAGCTTGGACAGGGGTAACTATGGCTACACCTTC CASSLDRGNYGYTF
NA TRBJ1-5 TRBV28 TRBD1 TGTGCCAGCAGTCAACAACAACAGGGGGCTAGCAATCAGCCCCAGCATTTT CASSQQQQGASNQPQHF